The 26 T cell receptor beta chains reported below all come from one sample, sequenced in a study of T cells in Graves' hyperthyroidism and ophthalmopathy. RNA transcripts gave rise to amplified TCR beta CDR3 regions. During a first-round RT-PCR of the TCR CDR3, the HTBI primer set was used. A single record per CDR3 protein comes from TCRdb applying MiXCR to the multiplex PCR reads. The sample lists some 770,000 distinct CDR3 sequences; 15% to 20% were seen once. Material for sequencing was blood. Every receptor here comes from a man younger than 35 with Graves' hyperthyroidism.

In this sample, this clonotype turned up a few times. The V and J genes are TRBV29-1 and TRBJ2-2; D call uncertain. V lost 6 bases and J 6 bases, leaving 8 bases between the germline ends. The CDR3 runs 11 residues. Per germline, CDR1 SQVTM and CDR2 ANQGSEA. CDR3: CSVIFAGELFF. The CDR3 DNA reads as TGCAGCGTGATTTTCGCCGGGGAGCTGTTTTTT.

In its sample, this clonotype was seen many times. In DNA form, the CDR3 reads TGTGCCAGCAGCTTGGATGGTAGCCAAGAGACCCAGTACTTC. Its protein is CASSLDGSQETQYF. V and J are TRBV5-5 and TRBJ2-5; D is unclear. From germline, CDR1 is SGHKS and CDR2 YYEKEE (reference sequence). The CDR3 is 14 amino acids. V shed 0 bases and J shed 1 base, with 7 bases lying between them.

V and J are TRBV20-1 and TRBJ1-5, with a tentative D call TRBD1 (5 bases). CDR3 length: 14 residues. The V gene's germline CDR1 is DFQATT and CDR2 SNEGSKA (reference sequence). V lost 3 bases to trimming and J lost 4 bases, with 13 bases between them. For the CDR3, the DNA is TGCAGTGCTAGGGGGGGGAGTGATAATCAGCCCCAGCATTTT. It translates to CSARGGSDNQPQHF.

The chain recombines TRBV7-9 with TRBJ2-4, with 10 bases that match TRBD1. The CDR3 has 19 residues. The germline CDR1 and CDR2 sequences are SEHNR and FQNEAQ (reference sequence). V dropped 5 bases and J dropped 0; count of bases not matched to a gene: 13. This chain's CDR3 is CASSAGTGDLLRAKNIQYF. DNA for the CDR3: TGTGCCAGCAGCGCCGGGACAGGGGACCTCTTACGAGCCAAAAACATTCAGTACTTC.

This chain links TRBV7-9 with TRBJ2-2; D gene ambiguous. Germline values: CDR1 SEHNR, CDR2 FQNEAQ (reference sequence). Trimming took off 5 bases at V and 7 bases at J, with 8 bases between the two ends. This CDR3 spans 12 amino acids. This CDR3 reads CASSPTGGELFF. CDR3 DNA: TGTGCCAGCAGCCCCACTGGCGGGGAGCTGTTTTTT.

The CDR3 is CATSRDGGGGYGYTF. The DNA for the CDR3 is TGTGCCACCAGCAGAGACGGGGGCGGGGGCTATGGCTACACCTTC. The rearrangement links TRBV15 to TRBJ1-2; D is perhaps TRBD1 (6 bases). Trimming left V 0 bases short and J 4 bases short, with 12 bases between. The germline V gene has CDR1 LNHNV and CDR2 YYDKDF (reference sequence). The CDR3 totals 15 residues.

Only a few counts were recorded for this clonotype. V usage is TRBV20-1 and J usage is TRBJ2-1; D is perhaps TRBD2 (5 bases). This CDR3 region has 14 residues. V dropped 0 bases and J dropped 4 bases, with 10 bases sitting between them. Germline CDR1 DFQATT, CDR2 SNEGSKA (reference sequence). The CDR3 sequence: CSARDPSGYNEQFF. CDR3 bases: TGCAGTGCTAGAGACCCCAGCGGATACAATGAGCAGTTCTTC.

This clonotype was picked up many times. V and J are TRBV7-8 and TRBJ1-1; D unclear. V gave up 7 bases and J gave up 6 bases, with 12 bases separating them. The germline gives CDR1 SGHVS, CDR2 FQNEAQ. There are 12 residues in the CDR3. CDR3 in amino acids: CASNPGGPEAFF. As DNA, the CDR3 is TGTGCCAGCAACCCCGGCGGGCCTGAAGCTTTCTTT.

The chain links TRBV10-3 to TRBJ2-5; 11 bases align to TRBD2. The V and J ends lost 5 bases and 3 bases, in that order; junction bases with no gene match: 5. This CDR3 has 15 amino acids. From germline, CDR1 is ENHRY and CDR2 SYGVKD. CDR3 loop: CAISLTSGSEETQYF. The CDR3, as DNA: TGTGCCATCAGTCTCACTAGCGGGAGTGAAGAGACCCAGTACTTC.

The sample holds many counts of this clonotype. J is TRBJ2-3 and V is TRBV2, with 10 bases that match TRBD1. CDR1 and CDR2 (germline): SNHLY, FYNNEI. V gave up 6 bases and J gave up 2 bases; unmatched junction bases: 11. This CDR3 is 17 amino acids long. CDR3 sequence (DNA): TGTGCCAGCAGGACCCCCTGGGGGACAGGGGTCACAGATACGCAGTATTTT. The encoded protein is CASRTPWGTGVTDTQYF. The full variable domain, its missing parts supplied by reference TRBV2 and TRBJ2-3, is EPEVTQTPSHQVTQMGQEVILRCVPISNHLYFYWYRQILGQKVEFLVSFYNNEISEKSEIFDDQFSVERPDGSNFTLKIRSTKLEDSAMYFCASRTPWGTGVTDTQYFGPGTRLTVL.

This clonotype has more than one count but fewer than ten. The V gene is TRBV19, the J gene TRBJ2-1, with D unclear. Germline loops: CDR1 LNHDA, CDR2 SQIVND (reference sequence). V lost 3 bases, J lost 9 bases, and 18 bases lay in between. The length of the CDR3 is 15 residues. CDR3 in amino acids: CASSMSSAGWSEQFF. In DNA, the CDR3 is TGTGCCAGTAGTATGAGTTCCGCCGGATGGAGTGAGCAGTTCTTC.

The chain has TRBV27 and TRBJ2-3; perhaps TRBD2 as D (6 bases). The ends were cut back, 2 bases at V and 2 bases at J, with 11 bases in the middle. The germline gives CDR1 MNHEY, CDR2 SMNVEV (reference sequence). The CDR3 contains 15 residues. The CDR3 loop reads CASSLGSGDTDTQYF. The CDR3 DNA is TGTGCCAGCAGTTTAGGTAGCGGAGACACAGATACGCAGTATTTT.

The rearrangement joins TRBV9 to TRBJ2-2, with 12 bases identical to TRBD2. The CDR3 runs 17 residues. Trimming cost V 4 bases and J 5 bases; bases outside gene matches: 9. Germline assignment: CDR1 SGDLS and CDR2 YYNGEE. The CDR3 DNA sequence: TGTGCCAGCAGCCCACGACTAGCGGGAGCTGGGACCGGGGAGCTGTTTTTT. This codes for CASSPRLAGAGTGELFF.

This clonotype occurred a few times. The chain combines TRBV27 with TRBJ1-4; maybe TRBD1 (5 bases). V dropped 6 bases and J dropped 0 bases, with 11 bases sitting between them. The CDR3 has 15 residues. CDR1 MNHEY and CDR2 SMNVEV come from the germline V gene (reference sequence). CDR3 DNA sequence: TGTGCCAGCAGCGCCGGGACCTCAACTAATGAAAAACTGTTTTTT. Amino acids: CASSAGTSTNEKLFF.

In its sample, this clonotype was seen many times. V and J are TRBV10-3 and TRBJ2-7; 8 bases match TRBD1. The CDR3 is made up of 14 amino acids. With V trimmed by 7 bases and J by 0 bases, 5 bases remained unmatched. From germline, CDR1 is ENHRY and CDR2 SYGVKD. The CDR3 nucleotides are TGTGCCATCAACGGACAGGGCTTCTCCTACGAGCAGTACTTC. Amino acid sequence: CAINGQGFSYEQYF.

The rearrangement joins TRBV7-9 to TRBJ2-1, with 10 bases fitting TRBD1. Germline-derived CDR1 and CDR2 are SEHNR and FQNEAQ (reference sequence). V gave up 7 bases and J gave up 8 bases; unmatched junction bases: 8. The CDR3 spans 14 residues. CDR3 amino acids: CASKPGQGSHEQFF. The CDR3 region has the DNA TGTGCCAGCAAACCGGGACAGGGGTCCCATGAGCAGTTCTTC. Filled out from reference TRBV7-9 and TRBJ2-1, the complete variable domain reads DTGVSQNPRHKITKRGQNVTFRCDPISEHNRLYWYRQTLGQGPEFLTYFQNEAQLEKSRLLSDRFSAERPKGSFSTLEIQRTEQGDSAMYLCASKPGQGSHEQFFGPGTRLTVL.

The genes are TRBV6-4 and TRBJ2-2; tentatively, D is TRBD1 or TRBD2 (5 bases each). This CDR3 is 14 amino acids long. Trimming cost V 0 bases and J 7 bases, with 9 bases left between them. Germline lookup yields CDR1 MRHNA and CDR2 SNTAGT. CDR3 sequence (DNA): TGTGCCAGCAGTGACTCGGGGGTGAACGGGGAGCTGTTTTTT. Its translation: CASSDSGVNGELFF.

In this sample, this clonotype turned up many times. The chain is built from TRBV12-3 or TRBV12-4 and TRBJ2-1; TRBD2 is a possible D gene (6 bases). The V gene lost 4 bases and the J gene lost 7 bases, with 29 bases spanning the gap. This CDR3 is 19 amino acids long. CDR3: CASSSYGTSSGGIENEQFF. CDR3 nucleotide sequence: TGTGCCAGCAGTTCCTACGGTACCTCGAGTGGCGGGATTGAGAATGAGCAGTTCTTC.

This clonotype was seen ten or more times. The rearrangement links TRBV11-3 to TRBJ2-7; D possibly matches TRBD1 or TRBD2 (5 bases each). Trimming pared 5 bases from V and 3 bases from J, leaving 14 bases between. Germline CDR1 SGHNT, CDR2 YENEEA. The CDR3 is 14 residues long. The CDR3 bases are TGTGCCAGCAGCGCACGATCGAGGGGCTACGAGCAGTACTTC. This gives the protein CASSARSRGYEQYF.

This clonotype has at least ten counts. This chain joins TRBV6-6 and TRBJ2-1; D ambiguous. The CDR3 consists of 14 residues. Germline V lookup: CDR1 MNHNY, CDR2 SVGAGI (reference sequence). Trimming took off 0 bases at V and 4 bases at J, with 7 bases between the two ends. CDR3 nucleotide sequence: TGTGCCAGCAGTTACTCGACCAGGTACAATGAGCAGTTCTTC. Protein product: CASSYSTRYNEQFF.

Remarks on this clonotype: Relative to the germline gene, one junction end is altered; a read error may explain this. The chain employs TRBV28 and TRBJ2-5, with 11 bases identical to TRBD2. Germline-derived CDR1 and CDR2 are MDHEN and SYDVKM. The length of the CDR3 is 16 residues. The CDR3 coding sequence is TGTGCCAGCAGTTCCCGTAGACTAGCGGGACAAGAGGCCCAGTACTTC. This sequence encodes CASSSRRLAGQEAQYF.

In this sample, this clonotype turned up many times. The V gene is TRBV28, the J gene TRBJ1-1; 10 bases are a match to TRBD1. The CDR3 has 14 amino acids. The germline CDR1 and CDR2 sequences are MDHEN and SYDVKM. The ends lost 5 bases at V and 2 bases at J; junction bases unmatched: 2. The CDR3 DNA follows: TGTGCCAGCAGTGGGGACAGGGGTAACACTGAAGCTTTCTTT. It specifies CASSGDRGNTEAFF. Full variable domain (outside the CDR3, taken from reference TRBV28 and TRBJ1-1): DVKVTQSSRYLVKRTGEKVFLECVQDMDHENMFWYRQDPGLGLRLIYFSYDVKMKEKGDIPEGYSVSREKKERFSLILESASTNQTSMYLCASSGDRGNTEAFFGQGTRLTVV.

This clonotype was observed at least ten times. The rearrangement uses TRBV11-3 and TRBJ2-1; either TRBD1 or TRBD2 may fit D (6 bases each). The CDR3 length is 16 residues. The V and J ends lost 4 bases and 2 bases respectively, with 15 bases between them. CDR1 and CDR2 from the germline V gene are SGHNT and YENEEA. In DNA form, the CDR3 reads TGTGCCAGCAGCTCCGCCAGGGGACTCCCCTACAATGAGCAGTTCTTC. Amino acids: CASSSARGLPYNEQFF.

Only a few counts were recorded for this clonotype. V is TRBV12-5 and J is TRBJ1-5, with a tentative D call TRBD1 (5 bases). Germline V gives CDR1 LGHNT, CDR2 FRNRAP. There are 16 residues in the CDR3. Trimming shortened V by 6 bases and J by 0 bases, and 15 bases separated the two germline ends. The CDR3 here is CASGDMTAYSNQPQHF. The CDR3 DNA sequence: TGTGCTAGTGGGGATATGACAGCTTATAGCAATCAGCCCCAGCATTTT.

The genes are TRBV6-2 or TRBV6-3 and TRBJ2-3; the match to TRBD2 covers 13 bases. Per the germline V gene, CDR1 is MNHEY and CDR2 is SVGEGT. V lost 4 bases, J lost 1 base, and 5 bases stayed unmatched. The CDR3 loop spans 17 amino acids. For the CDR3, the DNA is TGTGCCAGCAGTTCCTCCGGACTAGCGGGAGGCACAGATACGCAGTATTTT. It specifies CASSSSGLAGGTDTQYF.

A few counts support this clonotype. V and J are TRBV28 and TRBJ1-1, with D hard to call. The CDR3 runs to 11 residues. Trimming removed 5 bases from V and 7 bases from J, with 8 bases in between. Germline assignment: CDR1 MDHEN and CDR2 SYDVKM. The CDR3 region has the DNA TGTGCCAGCAGTGTCTTACTTGAAGCTTTCTTT. Translating gives CASSVLLEAFF.